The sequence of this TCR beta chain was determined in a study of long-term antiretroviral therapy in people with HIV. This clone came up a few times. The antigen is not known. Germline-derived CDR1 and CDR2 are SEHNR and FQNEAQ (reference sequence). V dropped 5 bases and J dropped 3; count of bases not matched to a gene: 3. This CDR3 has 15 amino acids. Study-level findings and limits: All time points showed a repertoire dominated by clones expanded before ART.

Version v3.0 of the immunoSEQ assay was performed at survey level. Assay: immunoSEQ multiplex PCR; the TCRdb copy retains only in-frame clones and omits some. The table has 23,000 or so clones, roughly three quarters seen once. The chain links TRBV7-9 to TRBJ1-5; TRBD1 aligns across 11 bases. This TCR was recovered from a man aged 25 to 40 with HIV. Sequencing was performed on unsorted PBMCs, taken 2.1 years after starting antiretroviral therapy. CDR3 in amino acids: CASSRDRGVNQPQHF. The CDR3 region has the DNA TGTGCCAGCAGCCGGGACAGGGGGGTCAATCAGCCCCAGCATTTT.